This T cell receptor beta chain was captured in a study of T-cell reconstitution after alpha-beta-depleted transplantation in children. Points from the study as a whole: Surviving recipient T cells and intrathymic progenitors accounted for some patients' high TCRbeta diversity at day 60. Reportedly, only several hundred clones from non-depleted graft cells drove alpha-beta T-cell counts at about two months.

This clonotype was seen ten or more times. Its antigen remains unidentified. A TCRbeta library incorporating unique molecular identifiers was prepared. TCRdb reanalysed the PCR reads using MiXCR and keeps one entry per CDR3 protein. Of 700,000 to 950,000 distinct CDR3 sequences in the sample, about 15% were seen once. This specimen was PBMCs, mostly from graft donor cells, taken 360 days after TCRalphabeta/CD19-depleted stem cell transplant. The TCR sequence derives from a male patient between 5 and 17 years old who had a stem cell transplant for acute lymphoblastic leukemia, so the T cells may come from the graft donor.

Here the CDR3 reads CASSRLAGPDTQYF. The CDR3, as DNA: TGCGCCAGCAGCCGTCTAGCGGGACCAGATACGCAGTATTTT. The chain recombines TRBV4-1 with TRBJ2-3, with TRBD2 matching over 9 bases. CDR1 and CDR2 from the germline V gene are MGHRA and YSYEKL. J lost 4 bases, V lost 4 bases, and 3 bases had no gene match. The CDR3 is 14 amino acids.